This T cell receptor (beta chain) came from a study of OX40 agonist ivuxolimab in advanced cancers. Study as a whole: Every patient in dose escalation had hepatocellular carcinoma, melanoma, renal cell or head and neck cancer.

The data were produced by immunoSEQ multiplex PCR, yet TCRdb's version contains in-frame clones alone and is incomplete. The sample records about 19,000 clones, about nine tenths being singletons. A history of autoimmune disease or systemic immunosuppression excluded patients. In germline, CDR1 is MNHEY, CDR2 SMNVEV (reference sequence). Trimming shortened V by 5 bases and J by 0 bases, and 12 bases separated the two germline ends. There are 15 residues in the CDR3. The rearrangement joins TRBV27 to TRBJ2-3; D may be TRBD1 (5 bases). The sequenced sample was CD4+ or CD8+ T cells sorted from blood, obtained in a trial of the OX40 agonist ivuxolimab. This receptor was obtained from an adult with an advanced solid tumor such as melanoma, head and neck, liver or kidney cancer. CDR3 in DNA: TGTGCCAGCAGTCCCATTGGGGCTAGCACAGATACGCAGTATTTT. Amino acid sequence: CASSPIGASTDTQYF.